A single sample gave rise to the 10 T cell receptor beta chains below, sequenced in a study of T cell responses to AZD1222 COVID-19 vaccine. The repertoire was sequenced with immunoSEQ multiplex PCR; TCRdb's copy has only in-frame clones and lacks some. The sample consists of about 210,000 clones, approximately 94% of them appearing once. Sample: peripheral blood, taken 28 days after the second dose of the MenACWY control vaccine. The receptors originated from an adult who received the MenACWY meningococcal vaccine as a control.

The rearrangement uses TRBV2 and TRBJ2-5, with D unresolved. The V end lost 7 bases, the J end lost 2 bases, and 11 bases lay between the germline ends. The CDR3 consists of 13 residues. Germline lookup yields CDR1 SNHLY and CDR2 FYNNEI. The CDR3 spells CASMRKDQETQYF. The CDR3 DNA reads TGTGCCAGCATGCGGAAGGATCAAGAGACCCAGTACTTC.

This chain uses TRBV7-2 with TRBJ1-3; possibly TRBD1 for D (5 bases). CDR3 length equals 17 residues. V was clipped by 0 bases and J by 2 bases, with 14 bases between them. CDR1 is SGHTA and CDR2 is FQGNSA in the germline V gene. In DNA, the CDR3 is TGTGCCAGCAGCTTAGCGCAGGGCAGTAAAGCTGGAAACACCATATATTTT. This sequence encodes CASSLAQGSKAGNTIYF. The full variable domain, with the rest looked up from reference TRBV7-2 and TRBJ1-3, is GAGVSQSPSNKVTEKGKDVELRCDPISGHTALYWYRQSLGQGLEFLIYFQGNSAPDKSGLPSDRFSAERTGGSVSTLTIQRTQQEDSAVYLCASSLAQGSKAGNTIYFGEGSWLTVV.

This clone was recorded once. The chain is built from TRBV9 and TRBJ2-6; no definite D call. CDR1 and CDR2 (germline): SGDLS, YYNGEE. V dropped 7 bases and J dropped 0 bases, with 5 bases sitting between them. The CDR3 sequence is 13 residues long. CDR3 in DNA: TGTGCCAGCGAACGCTCTGGGGCCAACGTCCTGACTTTC. This encodes CASERSGANVLTF.

The rearrangement uses TRBV19 and TRBJ1-1; 9 bases agree with TRBD1. V shed 5 bases, J shed 7 bases, and the junction held 8 bases outside the gene matches. Germline V gives CDR1 LNHDA, CDR2 SQIVND (reference sequence). The CDR3 totals 14 residues. The CDR3 loop is CASSSLPGQGEAFF. In nucleotides, the CDR3 is TGTGCCAGTAGTTCCCTCCCGGGACAGGGTGAAGCTTTCTTT. Variable domain in full (rest from reference TRBV19 and TRBJ1-1): DGGITQSPKYLFRKEGQNVTLSCEQNLNHDAMYWYRQDPGQGLRLIYYSQIVNDFQKGDIAEGYSVSREKKESFPLTVTSAQKNPTAFYLCASSSLPGQGEAFFGQGTRLTVV.

The chain joins TRBV6-5 to TRBJ1-1; D ambiguous. This CDR3 is 12 amino acids long. Germline loops: CDR1 MNHEY, CDR2 SVGAGI. Between the trimmed V and J ends, which lost 4 bases and 6 bases, there was a span of 9 bases. The CDR3 protein is CASSSSGSEAFF. The DNA of the CDR3 is TGTGCCAGCAGTTCTAGCGGCTCTGAAGCTTTCTTT.

J is TRBJ1-2 and V is TRBV29-1; TRBD1 might be the D (6 bases). The CDR3 length is 11 residues. The V and J ends lost 4 bases and 8 bases respectively, with 11 bases between them. Germline lookup yields CDR1 SQVTM and CDR2 ANQGSEA. The CDR3 sequence is CSVGGPEGYTF. The CDR3, as DNA: TGCAGCGTTGGGGGGCCGGAAGGCTACACCTTC.

About this clone itself: Other DNA sequences of this sample code for an identical CDR3. V usage is TRBV30 and J usage is TRBJ1-1, with TRBD1 as a possible D gene (6 bases). The CDR3 is 11 amino acids. V was pared by 5 bases and J by 5 bases, with 9 bases between. The germline V gene has CDR1 GTSNPN and CDR2 SVGIG (reference sequence). CDR3 region: CAWSRGTEAFF. For the CDR3, the DNA is TGTGCCTGGTCCAGGGGAACTGAAGCTTTCTTT.

The chain employs TRBV5-1 and TRBJ1-4; unclear D gene. Germline V gene sequence: CDR1 SGHRS, CDR2 YFSETQ. V dropped 4 bases and J dropped 6 bases, with 19 bases sitting between them. The CDR3 is made up of 16 amino acids. The DNA for the CDR3 is TGCGCCAGCAGCCCCGGGCAGCCCGGGGTATATGAAAAACTGTTTTTT. Amino acid sequence: CASSPGQPGVYEKLFF.

This clone has only a few counts. This sequence joins TRBV19 and TRBJ2-2; 8 bases align to TRBD1. With V trimmed by 6 bases and J by 1 base, 4 bases remained unmatched. The CDR3 covers 15 residues. Germline V gives CDR1 LNHDA, CDR2 SQIVND (reference sequence). The CDR3 bases are TGTGCCAGTAGGGCCACAGGGGGGAACACCGGGGAGCTGTTTTTT. Its translation is CASRATGGNTGELFF.

This clone was seen just once. This chain joins TRBV9 and TRBJ1-1; D not certain. Deletions cut 0 bases from V and 3 bases from J, with 15 bases between. Germline V gene lookup returns CDR1 SGDLS and CDR2 YYNGEE. The CDR3 is made up of 16 amino acids. CDR3 DNA sequence: TGTGCCAGCAGCGTAGGGCCGGCCGTTATTGACACTGAAGCTTTCTTT. This sequence encodes CASSVGPAVIDTEAFF.